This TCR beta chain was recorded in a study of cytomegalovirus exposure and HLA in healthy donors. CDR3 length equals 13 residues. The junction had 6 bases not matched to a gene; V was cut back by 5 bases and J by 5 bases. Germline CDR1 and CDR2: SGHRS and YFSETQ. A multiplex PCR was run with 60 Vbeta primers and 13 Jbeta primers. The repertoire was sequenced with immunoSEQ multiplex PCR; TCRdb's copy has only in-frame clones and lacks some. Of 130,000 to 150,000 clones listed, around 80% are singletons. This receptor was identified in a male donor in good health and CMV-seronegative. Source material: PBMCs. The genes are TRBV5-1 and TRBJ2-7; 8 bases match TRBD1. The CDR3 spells CASRQDRAHEQYF. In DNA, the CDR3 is TGCGCCAGCAGACAGGACAGGGCCCACGAGCAGTACTTC.